A single sample is the source of the 24 T cell receptor beta chains below, sequenced in a study of response to subunit inactivated influenza vaccine. MiXCR was run by TCRdb on the RT-PCR reads, yielding one entry per CDR3 protein. This table has roughly 670,000 distinct CDR3 sequences, around 13% appearing once. The source was PBMCs from blood, collected 14 to 15 days before vaccination. Every receptor here comes from a man in his fifties who received an inactivated influenza vaccine.

The V gene is TRBV5-7, the J gene TRBJ2-7; 10 bases match TRBD2. TRBV5-7 is an ORF, and what it does is uncertain. The CDR3 length is 14 residues. After removal of 5 bases from V and 5 bases from J, the junction contained 7 bases not matched to a gene. In DNA form, the CDR3 reads TGTGCCAGCAGAGTAGCGGGAGGCCCGAACGAGCAGTACTTC. This codes for CASRVAGGPNEQYF.

This clonotype was detected only a few times. V usage is TRBV12-3 or TRBV12-4 and J usage is TRBJ1-5, with TRBD1 matching 7 bases. This CDR3 is 15 amino acids long. With V trimmed by 1 base and J by 4 bases, 4 bases remained unmatched. This CDR3 is CASSLDRGENQPQHF. The DNA for the CDR3 is TGTGCCAGCAGTTTAGACAGGGGCGAAAATCAGCCCCAGCATTTT.

The table lists this clonotype with a few counts. This chain uses TRBV20-1 with TRBJ2-7, with 9 bases lining up with TRBD2. The CDR3 is 14 amino acids. J gave up 2 bases and V 5 bases, and 7 bases lay outside the gene matches. Germline CDR1 is DFQATT and CDR2 is SNEGSKA (reference sequence). CDR3 DNA: TGCAGTGCTCCCAGACTAGCGGAGGCCTACGAGCAGTACTTC. Translated, it gives CSAPRLAEAYEQYF.

This clonotype appeared a few times. The chain uses TRBV5-1 and TRBJ2-3, with TRBD1 matching 8 bases. This CDR3 region has 14 residues. Germline lookup yields CDR1 SGHRS and CDR2 YFSETQ. Trimming cost V 4 bases and J 2 bases; bases outside gene matches: 3. The CDR3 DNA is TGCGCCAGCAGCGCGGACAGGGACACAGATACGCAGTATTTT. Protein: CASSADRDTDTQYF. The full variable domain, its missing parts supplied by reference TRBV5-1 and TRBJ2-3, is KAGVTQTPRYLIKTRGQQVTLSCSPISGHRSVSWYQQTPGQGLQFLFEYFSETQRNKGNFPGRFSGRQFSNSRSEMNVSTLELGDSALYLCASSADRDTDTQYFGPGTRLTVL.

This clonotype showed up just a few times. V and J are TRBV5-1 and TRBJ1-1; possibly TRBD1 for D (5 bases). V lost 0 bases and J 7 bases, leaving 19 bases between the germline ends. Germline CDR1 is SGHRS and CDR2 is YFSETQ. The CDR3 covers 16 residues. The CDR3 is CASSLALGLGGFEAFF. The CDR3 nucleotides are TGCGCCAGCAGCTTGGCATTGGGTTTGGGGGGATTTGAAGCTTTCTTT.

The gene calls are TRBV14 and TRBJ2-1; 8 bases line up with TRBD1. V trimming: 4 bases; J trimming: 8 bases; junction bases outside the gene matches: 4. Germline V gene lookup returns CDR1 SGHDN and CDR2 FVKESK. CDR3 length: 13 amino acids. CDR3 in amino acids: CASSRDRGHEQFF. The DNA of the CDR3 is TGTGCCAGCAGCCGAGACAGGGGTCATGAGCAGTTCTTC.

This clonotype was counted many times. The chain joins TRBV6-2 or TRBV6-3 to TRBJ2-2, with D possibly TRBD1 on 6 matching bases. From germline, CDR1 is MNHEY and CDR2 SVGEGT. CDR3 length: 16 residues. Between the trimmed V and J ends, which lost 7 bases and 4 bases, there was a span of 19 bases. CDR3 bases: TGTGCCAGCATTGACCGAACAGGGAGCGGCACCGGGGAGCTGTTTTTT. It translates to CASIDRTGSGTGELFF.

This clonotype has a handful of counts. The V gene is TRBV5-1, the J gene TRBJ2-3, with TRBD2 matching over 8 bases. The CDR3 totals 16 residues. CDR1 and CDR2 from the germline V gene are SGHRS and YFSETQ. The V and J ends lost 0 bases and 2 bases, in that order; junction bases with no gene match: 5. In DNA, the CDR3 is TGCGCCAGCAGCTTGGCCACTAGCGGCCACACAGATACGCAGTATTTT. It codes for CASSLATSGHTDTQYF.

This chain connects TRBV24-1 to TRBJ2-1, with 7 bases lining up with TRBD1. With 4 bases clipped from V and 10 bases from J, the junction kept 3 bases outside the gene matches. From germline, CDR1 is KGHDR and CDR2 SFDVKD. The CDR3 is 12 residues long. The CDR3 sequence: CATSDRGQEQFF. The CDR3 DNA is TGTGCCACCAGTGACCGGGGACAGGAGCAGTTCTTC.

V gene TRBV10-3 combines with J gene TRBJ2-1; maybe TRBD2 (5 bases). The CDR3 is made up of 13 amino acids. CDR1 and CDR2 from the germline V gene are ENHRY and SYGVKD. V dropped 7 bases and J dropped 0 bases, with 7 bases sitting between them. The CDR3, as DNA: TGTGCCATCACGGGGAGCTCCTACAATGAGCAGTTCTTC. Its protein product is CAITGSSYNEQFF.

The sample holds many counts of this clonotype. The CDR3 DNA reads TGTGCCAGCAGCTTAACGGGGTGGAACACCGGGGAGCTGTTTTTT. It yields the protein CASSLTGWNTGELFF. The rearrangement uses TRBV5-5 and TRBJ2-2, with D possibly matching TRBD2 (5 bases). The V end lost 2 bases, the J end lost 1 base, and 9 bases lay between the germline ends. CDR1 and CDR2 from the germline V gene are SGHKS and YYEKEE (reference sequence). This CDR3 spans 15 amino acids.

This clonotype has ten or more counts. The rearrangement joins TRBV5-1 to TRBJ1-1; 7 positions match TRBD1. There are 14 residues in the CDR3. Germline loops: CDR1 SGHRS, CDR2 YFSETQ. Trimming removed 3 bases from V and 1 base from J; junction bases left unmatched: 3. DNA of the CDR3: TGCGCCAGCAGCTCGGGACAGCCGAACACTGAAGCTTTCTTT. It specifies CASSSGQPNTEAFF.

This chain links TRBV4-2 with TRBJ2-3, with 8 bases matching TRBD1. The CDR3 sequence is 15 residues long. Trimming took 4 bases from V and 2 from J; bases not matched to a gene: 5. Germline-derived CDR1 and CDR2 are LGHNA and YNFKEQ. The CDR3 is CASSRGQGTTDTQYF. The CDR3 bases are TGTGCCAGCAGCCGTGGACAGGGAACCACAGATACGCAGTATTTT.

At least ten counts were recorded for this clonotype. The chain combines TRBV12-3 or TRBV12-4 with TRBJ2-1; D gene uncertain. The CDR3 runs 13 residues. V lost 2 bases to trimming and J lost 4 bases, with 6 bases between them. CDR3 DNA: TGTGCCAGCAGTTTATCCCCATACAATGAGCAGTTCTTC. This gives the protein CASSLSPYNEQFF.

The chain links TRBV6-1 to TRBJ2-1; D might be TRBD2 (5 bases). V lost 7 bases to trimming and J lost 1 base, with 8 bases between them. The CDR3 consists of 13 residues. Germline-derived CDR1 and CDR2 are MNHNS and SASEGT. CDR3 nucleotides: TGTGCCAGCATGGCGGGTTCCTACAATGAGCAGTTCTTC. The encoded protein is CASMAGSYNEQFF.

This clonotype was seen more than once but under ten times. The CDR3 DNA reads as TGTGCCAGCAGCTTATTGGGGGATTCGGCCTACGAGCAGTACTTC. This codes for CASSLLGDSAYEQYF. This chain joins TRBV7-2 and TRBJ2-7, with D tentatively TRBD1 or TRBD2 (5 bases each). Deletions cut 2 bases from V and 2 bases from J, with 13 bases between. Germline CDR1 is SGHTA and CDR2 is FQGNSA. The CDR3 has 15 amino acids.

This chain joins TRBV20-1 and TRBJ2-7; no clear D gene. The CDR3 length is 13 residues. CDR1 is DFQATT and CDR2 is SNEGSKA in the germline V gene (reference sequence). The V and J ends lost 0 bases and 3 bases respectively, with 9 bases between them. The CDR3 region is CSAREIEGYEQYF. The CDR3 DNA reads as TGCAGTGCTAGAGAAATTGAAGGCTACGAGCAGTACTTC.

V usage is TRBV7-3 and J usage is TRBJ2-1; D call uncertain. CDR3 length: 15 amino acids. CDR1 is SGHTA, CDR2 FQGTGA, per germline. V was clipped by 5 bases and J by 9 bases, with 20 bases between them. The DNA for the CDR3 is TGTGCCAGCAGCCCTTCCGTGGCCTCCCGAGGTGAGCAGTTCTTC. This codes for CASSPSVASRGEQFF.

The chain links TRBV9 to TRBJ2-6; D is perhaps TRBD2 (5 bases). The CDR3 spans 15 residues. V lost 0 bases, J lost 2 bases, and 6 bases lay in between. Germline CDR1 SGDLS, CDR2 YYNGEE. The CDR3 coding sequence is TGTGCCAGCAGCGTAGGAGGGACTGGGGCCAACGTCCTGACTTTC. It encodes CASSVGGTGANVLTF.

This clonotype was detected only a few times. J is TRBJ2-1 and V is TRBV2; TRBD1 aligns across 7 bases. CDR3 length: 15 residues. Germline loops: CDR1 SNHLY, CDR2 FYNNEI. Trimming took 1 base from V and 9 from J; bases not matched to a gene: 9. In DNA, the CDR3 is TGTGCCAGCAGTGAAGAAGAGGGATGGGACAGTGAGCAGTTCTTC. Translation gives CASSEEEGWDSEQFF.

This clonotype turned up a few times. This rearrangement joins TRBV20-1 to TRBJ2-2; tentative D call: TRBD2 (6 bases). The length of the CDR3 is 11 residues. Germline values: CDR1 DFQATT, CDR2 SNEGSKA (reference sequence). This CDR3 is CGGSNTGELFF. The CDR3 bases are TGCGGAGGGTCTAACACCGGGGAGCTGTTTTTT.

This clonotype was seen a few times. The chain has TRBV11-2 and TRBJ2-1; D unclear. CDR1 is SGHAT, CDR2 FQNNGV, per germline. The length of the CDR3 is 14 residues. The V and J ends lost 3 bases and 3 bases respectively, with 9 bases between them. As DNA, the CDR3 is TGTGCCAGCAGCTTTCTAGGTTACTACAATGAGCAGTTCTTC. Translating gives CASSFLGYYNEQFF.

J is TRBJ2-7 and V is TRBV19, with 12 bases aligning to TRBD2. Germline assignment: CDR1 LNHDA and CDR2 SQIVND (reference sequence). There are 16 residues in the CDR3. The J segment lost 3 bases and the V segment lost 5 bases, leaving 8 bases of the junction unmatched. In DNA, the CDR3 is TGTGCCAGTAGTCGGACTAGCGGGACCAATTACTACGAGCAGTACTTC. This encodes CASSRTSGTNYYEQYF.

The chain links TRBV20-1 to TRBJ2-5; 8 bases line up with TRBD2. CDR3 size: 15 residues. Germline V lookup: CDR1 DFQATT, CDR2 SNEGSKA (reference sequence). Trimming at V came to 3 bases and at J to 4 bases, leaving 10 bases not matched to a gene. CDR3 coding DNA: TGCAGTGCTAGGGACCCTCGGGGGGGCCCAGAGACCCAGTACTTC. Translating it yields CSARDPRGGPETQYF.